This T cell receptor beta chain was obtained from a study of OX40 agonist ivuxolimab in advanced cancers. This clone is a singleton in its sample. CDR1 and CDR2 from the germline V gene are MNHEY and SMNVEV (reference sequence). V lost 2 bases to trimming and J lost 5 bases; unmatched junction nucleotides: 6. This CDR3 is 16 amino acids long. Using immunoSEQ multiplex PCR, the repertoire was profiled, and TCRdb retains in-frame clones only, with some absent. The table records about 28,000 clones, 90% to 95% of them present only once. This TCR derives from an adult with an advanced solid tumor such as melanoma, head and neck, liver or kidney cancer. V gene TRBV27 combines with J gene TRBJ2-1; 10 bases line up with TRBD2. The source was CD4+ or CD8+ T cells sorted from blood, collected in a trial of the OX40 agonist ivuxolimab. The CDR3 DNA is TGTGCCAGCAGTTTACGCCCTAGCGGGAGTAACAATGAGCAGTTCTTC. Translating it yields CASSLRPSGSNNEQFF.